Following are 17 T cell receptor beta chains from one sample sequenced in a study of T cell responses to AZD1222 COVID-19 vaccine. Clones were read by immunoSEQ multiplex PCR, and TCRdb kept only the in-frame ones, dropping some. The repertoire holds about 100,000 clones, with about 85% as singletons. The specimen was peripheral blood, collected on day 0 of AZD1222 vaccination. All receptors come from an adult in good health.

The genes are TRBV28 and TRBJ2-1; no reliable D call. CDR1 is MDHEN and CDR2 is SYDVKM in the germline V gene. The ends were cut back, 3 bases at V and 1 base at J, with 13 bases in the middle. The CDR3 totals 16 residues. The CDR3 DNA is TGTGCCAGCAGTTTTTTACAGATGAATTCCTACAATGAGCAGTTCTTC. This codes for CASSFLQMNSYNEQFF. The variable domain in full, with the rest retrieved from reference TRBV28 and TRBJ2-1, is DVKVTQSSRYLVKRTGEKVFLECVQDMDHENMFWYRQDPGLGLRLIYFSYDVKMKEKGDIPEGYSVSREKKERFSLILESASTNQTSMYLCASSFLQMNSYNEQFFGPGTRLTVL.

The V call is TRBV27, the J call TRBJ1-1; D possibly corresponds to TRBD1 (5 bases). Germline V gene lookup returns CDR1 MNHEY and CDR2 SMNVEV (reference sequence). This CDR3 has 14 residues. V dropped 6 bases and J dropped 1 base, with 12 bases sitting between them. CDR3 sequence: CASSLTQGNTEAFF. In DNA, the CDR3 is TGTGCCAGCAGCCTGACGCAGGGGAACACTGAAGCTTTCTTT.

The chain is built from TRBV6-5 and TRBJ1-6, with TRBD1 matching 9 bases. Trimming took 7 bases from V and 9 from J; bases not matched to a gene: 7. The CDR3 has 14 amino acids. From germline, CDR1 is MNHEY and CDR2 SVGAGI. The CDR3 reads CASTPGTGFSPLHF. DNA for the CDR3: TGTGCCAGCACCCCCGGGACAGGGTTTTCACCCCTCCACTTT.

The chain recombines TRBV5-4 with TRBJ1-6; D might be TRBD1 (6 bases). This CDR3 comprises 14 residues. Trimming removed 5 bases at V and 8 bases at J, with 14 bases between. Germline CDR1 is SGHNT and CDR2 is YYREEE (reference sequence). In nucleotides, the CDR3 is TGTGCCAGCAGGTCAGGGGTTGGAGATTCACCCCTCCACTTT. This codes for CASRSGVGDSPLHF.

This chain connects TRBV5-4 to TRBJ1-2; D is ambiguous. V lost 0 bases to trimming and J lost 5 bases, with 8 bases between them. Germline V gene lookup returns CDR1 SGHNT and CDR2 YYREEE (reference sequence). This CDR3 region has 13 residues. This CDR3 reads CASSLVGIYGYTF. CDR3 nucleotide sequence: TGTGCCAGCAGCTTGGTAGGGATTTATGGCTACACCTTC.

The rearrangement uses TRBV24-1 and TRBJ2-3; TRBD2 agrees at 9 bases. V dropped 0 bases and J dropped 0; count of bases not matched to a gene: 9. The germline gives CDR1 KGHDR, CDR2 SFDVKD. This CDR3 is 19 amino acids long. As DNA, the CDR3 is TGTGCCACCAGTGATTTGCAAATAGCGGGACTAGCTAGCACAGATACGCAGTATTTT. It codes for CATSDLQIAGLASTDTQYF.

The rearrangement links TRBV28 to TRBJ1-2, with TRBD1 matching over 7 bases. CDR1 is MDHEN, CDR2 SYDVKM, per germline. The CDR3 extends over 13 amino acids. The J segment lost 7 bases and the V segment lost 1 base, leaving 3 bases of the junction unmatched. CDR3 protein: CASSLYEGAGYTF. CDR3 DNA: TGTGCCAGCAGTTTATATGAGGGGGCTGGCTACACCTTC.

In this sample, this clone turned up once. This chain joins TRBV7-9 and TRBJ2-5; D is unresolved. V was cut by 1 base and J by 5 bases, with 17 bases left in between. CDR1 SEHNR and CDR2 FQNEAQ come from the germline V gene (reference sequence). The CDR3 spans 16 residues. The CDR3: CASSLVQDPLRETQYF. The DNA of the CDR3 is TGTGCCAGCAGCTTAGTTCAAGACCCCTTACGGGAGACCCAGTACTTC. The full variable domain, in which reference TRBV7-9 and TRBJ2-5 provide the parts outside the CDR3, is DTGVSQNPRHKITKRGQNVTFRCDPISEHNRLYWYRQTLGQGPEFLTYFQNEAQLEKSRLLSDRFSAERPKGSFSTLEIQRTEQGDSAMYLCASSLVQDPLRETQYFGPGTRLLVL.

This sequence joins TRBV10-2 and TRBJ2-1; D remains ambiguous. The CDR3 consists of 13 residues. V was shortened by 8 bases and J by 1 base, with 9 bases between the two germline ends. The germline gives CDR1 WSHSY, CDR2 SAAADI. The CDR3 reads CASVSRSYNEQFF. CDR3 nucleotides: TGCGCCAGCGTCTCTAGGTCCTACAATGAGCAGTTCTTC.

The chain uses TRBV4-2 and TRBJ1-5; 8 nucleotides match TRBD1. Germline V gene sequence: CDR1 LGHNA, CDR2 YNFKEQ. CDR3 length: 17 amino acids. V lost 0 bases and J lost 7; bases outside the gene matches: 11. The CDR3 DNA reads as TGTGCCAGCAGCCAAGATCTCTCGGGATACAGGGGGCAGCCCCAGCATTTT. Its protein is CASSQDLSGYRGQPQHF.

The J gene is TRBJ2-7, the V gene TRBV9; 9 nucleotides match TRBD1. In germline, CDR1 is SGDLS, CDR2 YYNGEE. The CDR3 loop spans 15 amino acids. Unmatched junction bases numbered 7, after V lost 4 bases and J lost 2 bases. CDR3: CASSPWTGVPYEQYF. The CDR3 bases are TGTGCCAGCAGCCCGTGGACAGGGGTTCCCTACGAGCAGTACTTC.

The chain joins TRBV27 to TRBJ1-1; D is undetermined. The CDR3 extends over 13 amino acids. The V gene lost 7 bases and the J gene lost 2 bases, with 11 bases spanning the gap. Looked up from germline, CDR1 is MNHEY and CDR2 is SMNVEV (reference sequence). CDR3 coding DNA: TGTGCCAGCAATCCCCAACCTAACACTGAAGCTTTCTTT. Protein product: CASNPQPNTEAFF.

The V gene is TRBV4-3, the J gene TRBJ2-7; 9 bases agree with TRBD1. CDR1 and CDR2 (germline): LGHNA, YSLEER. This CDR3 comprises 16 residues. Losses at the gene ends were 0 bases for V and 5 bases for J; bases not matched to a gene: 8. CDR3 in amino acids: CASSQETGTGSNEQYF. The CDR3 region has the DNA TGCGCCAGCAGCCAAGAAACCGGGACAGGGAGTAACGAGCAGTACTTC.

This clone was seen a few times. The chain employs TRBV19 and TRBJ1-1; the match to TRBD1 covers 8 bases. The trim removed 5 bases at V and 0 bases at J, leaving 8 bases unmatched. The CDR3 sequence is 16 residues long. Germline CDR1 LNHDA, CDR2 SQIVND (reference sequence). The CDR3 DNA is TGTGCCAGTAGTGATCCCGGGACAGGCCTGAACACTGAAGCTTTCTTT. It specifies CASSDPGTGLNTEAFF.

In this sample, this clone turned up once. The chain links TRBV5-6 to TRBJ2-7; D is ambiguous. The V end was cut by 0 bases, the J end by 1 base, with 5 bases between. In germline, CDR1 is SGHDT, CDR2 YYEEEE. This CDR3 has 13 amino acids. The CDR3 region has the DNA TGTGCCAGCAGCTTGGTAGGGTCCTACGAGCAGTACTTC. Translating it yields CASSLVGSYEQYF.

The chain carries TRBV28 and TRBJ2-5; the D is unclear. Germline lookup yields CDR1 MDHEN and CDR2 SYDVKM. V lost 6 bases to trimming and J lost 5 bases, with 16 bases between them. The CDR3 consists of 14 residues. The CDR3 nucleotides read TGTGCCAGCAGCTCGCGCATCGGTTGGGAGACCCAGTACTTC. Its translation is CASSSRIGWETQYF. The complete variable domain, with remaining parts taken from reference TRBV28 and TRBJ2-5, reads DVKVTQSSRYLVKRTGEKVFLECVQDMDHENMFWYRQDPGLGLRLIYFSYDVKMKEKGDIPEGYSVSREKKERFSLILESASTNQTSMYLCASSSRIGWETQYFGPGTRLLVL.

This clone was detected only a few times. The rearrangement links TRBV14 to TRBJ2-3; D is possibly TRBD1 (6 bases). V lost 2 bases, J lost 5 bases, and 11 bases lay in between. Germline lookup yields CDR1 SGHDN and CDR2 FVKESK. The CDR3 is 14 residues long. The CDR3 loop reads CASSQYRAGDTQYF. The CDR3 nucleotides are TGTGCCAGCAGCCAATACAGGGCCGGAGATACGCAGTATTTT. The complete variable domain, with remaining parts taken from reference TRBV14 and TRBJ2-3, reads EAGVTQFPSHSVIEKGQTVTLRCDPISGHDNLYWYRRVMGKEIKFLLHFVKESKQDESGMPNNRFLAERTGGTYSTLKVQPAELEDSGVYFCASSQYRAGDTQYFGPGTRLTVL.